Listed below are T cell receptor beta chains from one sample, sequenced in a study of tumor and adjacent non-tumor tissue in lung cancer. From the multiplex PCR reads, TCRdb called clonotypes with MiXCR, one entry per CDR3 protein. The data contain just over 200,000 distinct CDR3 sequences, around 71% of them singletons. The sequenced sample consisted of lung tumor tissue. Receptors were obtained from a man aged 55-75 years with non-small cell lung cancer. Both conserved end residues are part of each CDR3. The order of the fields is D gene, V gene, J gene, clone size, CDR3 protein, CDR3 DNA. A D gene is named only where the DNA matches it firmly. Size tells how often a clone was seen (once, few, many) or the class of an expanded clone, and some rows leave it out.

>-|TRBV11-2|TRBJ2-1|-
CASSPNLSRDRGNEQFF
TGTGCCAGCAGCCCCAACCTCTCCCGGGACCGGGGCAATGAGCAGTTCTTC
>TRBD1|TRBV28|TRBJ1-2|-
CASSNPGQGAHGYTF
TGTGCCAGCAGTAATCCGGGACAGGGGGCCCATGGCTACACCTTC
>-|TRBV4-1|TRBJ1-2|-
CASSPQTGPTNYGYTF
TGCGCAAGCAGCCCCCAAACAGGGCCAACGAACTATGGCTACACCTTC
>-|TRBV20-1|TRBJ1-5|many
CSARDSTEGNQPQHF
TGCAGTGCTAGAGATAGTACAGAAGGCAATCAGCCCCAGCATTTT
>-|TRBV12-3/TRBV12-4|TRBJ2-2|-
CASSDPCQGRTGEVFF
TGTGCCAGCAGTGACCCCTGTCAGGGCAGAACCGGGGAGGTGTTTTTT
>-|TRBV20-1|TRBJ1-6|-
CTARNNSLLHF
TGCACTGCTAGAAATAATTCACTCCTCCACTTT
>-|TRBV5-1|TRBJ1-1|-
CASSLGTAGVVNTEAFF
TGCGCCAGCAGCTTGGGGACAGCGGGGGTTGTGAACACTGAAGCTTTCTTT
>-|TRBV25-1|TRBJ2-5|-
CASSIGETQYF
TGTGCCAGCAGTATTGGCGAGACCCAGTACTTC
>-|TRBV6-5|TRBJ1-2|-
CASIKQDTPSYGYTF
TGTGCCAGCATTAAACAGGACACCCCGAGCTATGGCTACACCTTC
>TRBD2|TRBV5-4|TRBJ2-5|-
CASGGLAGEQETQYF
TGTGCCAGCGGGGGACTAGCGGGAGAGCAAGAGACCCAGTACTTC
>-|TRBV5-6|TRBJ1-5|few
CASSFGQSLQPQHF
TGTGCCAGCAGCTTCGGACAGTCGCTTCAGCCCCAGCATTTT
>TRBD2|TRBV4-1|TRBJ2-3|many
CASSLFRGVDTDTQYF
TGCGCCAGCAGCCTCTTTCGGGGGGTCGACACAGATACGCAGTATTTT
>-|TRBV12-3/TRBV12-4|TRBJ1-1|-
CVSRPENTEAIF
TGTGTCAGCAGGCCGGAGAACACTGAAGCTATCTTT
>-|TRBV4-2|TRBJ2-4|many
CASSQDRAKNIQYF
TGTGCCAGCAGCCAAGACAGGGCCAAAAACATTCAGTACTTC
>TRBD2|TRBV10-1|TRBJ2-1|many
CASSLPGLVNEQFF
TGCGCCAGCAGCCTTCCGGGACTAGTCAATGAGCAGTTCTTC
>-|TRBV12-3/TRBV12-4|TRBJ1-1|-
CASRAGWDSEAFF
TGTGCCAGCAGGGCAGGGTGGGACTCTGAAGCTTTCTTT
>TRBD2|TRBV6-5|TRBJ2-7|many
CASSSRLAGGLSSYEQYF
TGTGCCAGCAGTTCACGACTAGCGGGGGGGTTAAGCTCCTACGAGCAGTACTTC
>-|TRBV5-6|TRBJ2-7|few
CASSFRAIHEQYF
TGTGCCAGCAGCTTCCGAGCGATCCACGAGCAGTACTTC
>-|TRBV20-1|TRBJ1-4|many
CSATGPLNEKLFF
TGCAGTGCTACAGGACCACTTAATGAAAAACTGTTTTTT
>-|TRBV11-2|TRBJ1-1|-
CASSLETGSNVAFF
TGTGCAAGCAGCTTAGAAACAGGGAGTAATGTAGCTTTCTTT
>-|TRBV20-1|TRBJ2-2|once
CSVRGAGASGELFF
TGCAGTGTTAGAGGGGCGGGGGCCTCAGGGGAGCTGTTTTTT
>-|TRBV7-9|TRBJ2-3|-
CANSPSTDTHYF
TGTGCCAACAGCCCGAGCACAGATACGCACTATTTT
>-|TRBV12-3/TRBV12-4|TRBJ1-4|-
CASSIPMGVHEELFF
TGTGCCAGTAGTATCCCTATGGGGGTTCATGAAGAGCTGTTTTTT
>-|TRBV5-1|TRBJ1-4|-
CASSLVGGSDEKLFF
TGCGCCAGCAGCTTGGTCGGGGGATCGGATGAAAAACTGTTTTTT
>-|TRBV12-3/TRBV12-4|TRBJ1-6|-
CASSFTRDSPPHF
TGTGCCAGCTCGTTTACTAGGGATTCACCCCCCCACTTT
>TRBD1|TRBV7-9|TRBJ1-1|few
CASSPGDRVYAFF
TGTGCCAGCAGTCCAGGCGACAGGGTTTATGCTTTCTTT
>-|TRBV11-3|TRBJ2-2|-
CASSSRGTGGYRSGELFF
TGTGCCAGCAGCTCCCGGGGAACAGGAGGATACAGATCCGGGGAGCTGTTTTTT
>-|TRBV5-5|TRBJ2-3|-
CASSAPGTDMQYF
TGTGCCAGCAGCGCGCCGGGTACAGATATGCAGTATTTT
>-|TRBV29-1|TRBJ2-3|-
CSTREGLTSTDAQYF
TGCAGCACCCGAGAAGGGCTTACTAGCACAGATGCGCAGTATTTT
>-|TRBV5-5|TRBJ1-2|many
CASSLNTDGYTF
TGTGCCAGCAGCTTAAACACGGATGGCTACACCTTC
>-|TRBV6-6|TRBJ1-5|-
CASSYREGPPPVRQPQHF
TGTGCCAGCAGTTACCGGGAGGGACCTCCCCCCGTGCGTCAGCCCCAGCATTTT
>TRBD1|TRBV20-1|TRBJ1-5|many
CSARDSFSNQPQHF
TGCAGTGCTCGGGACAGCTTTAGCAATCAGCCCCAGCATTTT
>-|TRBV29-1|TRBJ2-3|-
CSVLAQTDTQYF
TGCAGCGTTCTGGCACAGACAGATACGCAGTATTTT
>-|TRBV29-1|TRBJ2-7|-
CSARLTGPYEQHF
TGCAGCGCCCGACTAACGGGGCCCTACGAGCAGCACTTC
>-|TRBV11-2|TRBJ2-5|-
CTSSSTMGGPNETQYF
TGTACCAGCAGCTCCACAATGGGGGGGCCAAATGAGACCCAATACTTC
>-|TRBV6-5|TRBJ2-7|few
CASGNGGVTHYEQYF
TGTGCCAGCGGCAATGGAGGAGTCACCCACTACGAGCAGTACTTC
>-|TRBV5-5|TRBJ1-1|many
CASTAALNTEAFF
TGTGCCAGCACCGCCGCCTTGAACACTGAAGCTTTCTTT
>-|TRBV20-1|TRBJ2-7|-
CSARGRRASYEQYF
TGCAGTGCTAGAGGTCGCAGGGCCTCCTACGAGCAGTATTTC
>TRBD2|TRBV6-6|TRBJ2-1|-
CASSQIAGIHNEQFF
TGTGCCAGCAGTCAAATAGCGGGAATACACAATGAGCAGTTCTTC
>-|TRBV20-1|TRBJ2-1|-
CSARMAGGSLNEQFF
TGCAGTGCTAGGATGGCTGGCGGTAGTCTAAATGAGCAGTTCTTC